This TCR beta chain comes out of a study of blood T cell repertoires in COVID-19. Generated by immunoSEQ multiplex PCR, the TCRdb table keeps only in-frame clones and is missing some. The sample lists some 130,000 clones, approximately 86% occurring once. The CDR3 has 12 residues. Deletions cut 2 bases from V and 8 bases from J, with 7 bases between. CDR1 is ENHRY and CDR2 is SYGVKD in the germline V gene. The sequenced sample consisted of peripheral blood. The chain joins TRBV10-3 to TRBJ1-5; D unclear. The sequence derives from a woman in her 70s with COVID-19, enrolled during active disease. The CDR3 DNA is TGTGCCATCAGTGAGGACACCAAGCCCCAGCATTTT. It specifies CAISEDTKPQHF.